Presented here are 14 T cell receptor beta chains from one specimen sequenced in a study of cytomegalovirus exposure and HLA in healthy donors. The PCR contained 60 Vbeta and 13 Jbeta primers. Sequencing used immunoSEQ multiplex PCR; TCRdb keeps in-frame clones, though not all of them. The sample holds under 200,000 clones, approximately 76% seen once. Sequenced material: PBMCs. The receptor source for this set is a man aged 60-69 years in good health and CMV-seronegative.

The chain uses TRBV7-2 and TRBJ2-7; 9 bases are shared with TRBD1. The CDR3 consists of 15 residues. Germline V CDR1 and CDR2: SGHTA, FQGNSA. V lost 2 bases, J lost 3 bases, and 5 bases stayed unmatched. CDR3 in DNA: TGTGCCAGCAGCTTATACGGGACAGGGAACTACGAGCAGTACTTC. Translated, it gives CASSLYGTGNYEQYF.

The gene calls are TRBV18 and TRBJ2-1; D uncertain. The V and J ends lost 6 bases and 10 bases respectively, with 13 bases between them. Germline CDR1 reads KGHSH; CDR2 reads LQKENI. The CDR3 has 12 residues. The CDR3 DNA reads as TGTGCCAGCTCTCATACCCTAAGCGAGCAGTTCTTC. This gives the protein CASSHTLSEQFF.

This chain uses TRBV27 with TRBJ2-1, with 9 bases matching TRBD1. Germline V gives CDR1 MNHEY, CDR2 SMNVEV (reference sequence). With 6 bases clipped from V and 9 bases from J, the junction kept 9 bases outside the gene matches. This CDR3 region has 14 residues. The CDR3 DNA reads as TGTGCCAGCAGCCTACAGGGGGCGTCCCGTGAGCAGTTCTTC. It specifies CASSLQGASREQFF.

The chain is built from TRBV11-1 and TRBJ2-5; D is undetermined. CDR3 length equals 12 residues. CDR1 and CDR2 (germline): SGHAT, FQDESV (reference sequence). The V and J ends lost 5 bases and 2 bases respectively, with 6 bases between them. CDR3 protein: CASSAAQETQYF. The CDR3 bases are TGTGCCAGCAGCGCGGCTCAAGAGACCCAGTACTTC.

The rearrangement joins TRBV30 to TRBJ2-5; 10 nucleotides agree with TRBD1. Germline V gene lookup returns CDR1 GTSNPN and CDR2 SVGIG (reference sequence). V lost 2 bases and J lost 4; bases outside the gene matches: 1. The CDR3 length is 13 residues. This CDR3 reads CAWSRDRGETQYF. The CDR3 DNA reads TGTGCCTGGAGTCGGGACAGGGGAGAGACCCAGTACTTC.

This chain joins TRBV7-8 and TRBJ1-6; D might be TRBD1 (5 bases). Trimming cost V 1 base and J 10 bases, with 17 bases left between them. Germline V gene sequence: CDR1 SGHVS, CDR2 FQNEAQ. This CDR3 region has 16 residues. CDR3 DNA: TGTGCCAGCAGCTTAGTTGCCGGGACTGGGGGATCACCCCTCCACTTT. Amino acid sequence: CASSLVAGTGGSPLHF.

V gene TRBV19 combines with J gene TRBJ1-1; the D gene is possibly TRBD1 (5 bases). The V gene's germline CDR1 is LNHDA and CDR2 SQIVND (reference sequence). This CDR3 spans 15 amino acids. The V end lost 5 bases, the J end lost 3 bases, and 16 bases lay between the germline ends. The CDR3 region is CASSVAGRRDTEAFF. CDR3 bases: TGTGCCAGTAGTGTTGCGGGGCGGAGAGACACTGAAGCTTTCTTT.

The gene calls are TRBV30 and TRBJ1-1; no reliable D call. The V gene lost 0 bases and the J gene lost 0 bases, with 8 bases spanning the gap. CDR1 and CDR2 from the germline V gene are GTSNPN and SVGIG (reference sequence). The CDR3 extends over 14 amino acids. DNA of the CDR3: TGTGCCTGGAGTGTAATCGGGATGAACACTGAAGCTTTCTTT. Amino acid sequence: CAWSVIGMNTEAFF.

This chain links TRBV2 with TRBJ2-3; 8 nucleotides line up with TRBD1. This CDR3 spans 12 amino acids. Per the germline V gene, CDR1 is SNHLY and CDR2 is FYNNEI. Trimming at V came to 9 bases and at J to 2 bases, leaving 1 base not matched to a gene. The CDR3 DNA reads TGTGCCAGGGGACAGGACACAGATACGCAGTATTTT. Its translation is CARGQDTDTQYF. Based on the CDR3 plus reference TRBV2 and TRBJ2-3, the full variable domain is EPEVTQTPSHQVTQMGQEVILRCVPISNHLYFYWYRQILGQKVEFLVSFYNNEISEKSEIFDDQFSVERPDGSNFTLKIRSTKLEDSAMYFCARGQDTDTQYFGPGTRLTVL.

This chain joins TRBV7-6 and TRBJ2-5, with D perhaps matching TRBD1 (8 bases). The V end lost 7 bases, the J end lost 5 bases, and 20 bases lay between the germline ends. The CDR3 has 15 residues. Germline CDR1 and CDR2: SGHVS and FNYEAQ. The DNA of the CDR3 is TGTGCCAGCACCCGCAGACAGGGGCGGGAGGAGACCCAGTACTTC. Translating gives CASTRRQGREETQYF.

This clone was counted a single time. The chain has TRBV5-5 and TRBJ2-7, with no clear D. Looked up from germline, CDR1 is SGHKS and CDR2 is YYEKEE (reference sequence). The germline V and J ends were trimmed by 4 bases and 5 bases, with 13 bases remaining between them. The CDR3 is 13 residues long. The CDR3 protein is CASSPGTSDEQYF. In DNA, the CDR3 is TGTGCCAGCAGCCCGGGTACTTCGGACGAGCAGTACTTC.

The chain uses TRBV28 and TRBJ2-5; D might be TRBD1 (5 bases). Trimming took 3 bases from V and 2 from J, leaving 7 bases between them. Germline V gives CDR1 MDHEN, CDR2 SYDVKM. The CDR3 is 13 amino acids. CDR3 nucleotides: TGTGCCAGCAGTTTTGCAGGGCAAGAGACCCAGTACTTC. Protein: CASSFAGQETQYF.

This clone was counted between two and nine times. The chain is built from TRBV7-8 and TRBJ2-1, with no clear D. This CDR3 spans 15 amino acids. Per germline, CDR1 SGHVS and CDR2 FQNEAQ. V lost 0 bases and J 0 bases, leaving 6 bases between the germline ends. Here the CDR3 reads CASSLAPYSYNEQFF. The DNA of the CDR3 is TGTGCCAGCAGCTTAGCCCCGTACTCCTACAATGAGCAGTTCTTC.

The chain carries TRBV6-4 and TRBJ2-5; D perhaps matches TRBD2 (6 bases). Trimming took off 3 bases at V and 4 bases at J, with 15 bases between the two ends. Germline CDR1 is MRHNA and CDR2 is SNTAGT. The CDR3 runs to 15 residues. The CDR3 reads CASSEYGGALETQYF. In DNA, the CDR3 is TGTGCCAGCAGTGAGTATGGAGGGGCGCTAGAGACCCAGTACTTC.